Shown below are 28 T cell receptor beta chains from a single sample sequenced in a study of CD8 T cells in Susac syndrome. Random hexamers primed reverse transcription of 0.5 to 1 ug RNA. TCRdb fed the immunoSEQ multiplex PCR reads into MiXCR, producing one record per CDR3 protein. The sample yields over 100,000 distinct CDR3 sequences, about 90% seen once. The specimen sequenced was CD8+ T cells from PBMCs. The receptors originated from a human donor in good health.

The rearrangement uses TRBV20-1 and TRBJ1-5; D gene ambiguous. Germline V gene data show CDR1 as DFQATT and CDR2 as SNEGSKA (reference sequence). The V end lost 6 bases, the J end lost 0 bases, and 9 bases lay between the germline ends. The CDR3 is made up of 13 amino acids. CDR3 nucleotides: TGCAGTGCGGGTTGGAATAGCAATCAGCCCCAGCATTTT. It codes for CSAGWNSNQPQHF.

The rearrangement links TRBV29-1 to TRBJ2-3; D remains ambiguous. Germline-derived CDR1 and CDR2 are SQVTM and ANQGSEA. The CDR3 has 13 residues. With 0 bases removed from V and 6 bases from J, the gap between germline ends came to 10 bases. CDR3 in DNA: TGCAGCGTTGAAGAAAATTCGGGCGATACGCAGTATTTT. Protein sequence: CSVEENSGDTQYF.

V and J are TRBV28 and TRBJ2-5, with 10 positions matching TRBD1. V gave up 3 bases and J gave up 5 bases; unmatched junction bases: 12. CDR3 size: 17 residues. CDR1 MDHEN and CDR2 SYDVKM come from the germline V gene. CDR3 DNA: TGTGCCAGCAGTTTTGGCGGGACAGGGGCCAAGGGGGAGACCCAGTACTTC. This gives the protein CASSFGGTGAKGETQYF.

The chain employs TRBV7-6 and TRBJ2-2, with 11 bases fitting TRBD2. This CDR3 has 16 amino acids. Germline trimming cut 5 bases from V and 0 bases from J; bases unmatched to any gene: 2. Per the germline V gene, CDR1 is SGHVS and CDR2 is FNYEAQ. The CDR3 sequence is CASSLTSGANTGELFF. The CDR3 bases are TGTGCCAGCAGCCTGACTAGCGGGGCGAACACCGGGGAGCTGTTTTTT.

The CDR3 bases are TGTGCCAGCAGCCCCAGGACTAGCGGGGGAGATACGCAGTATTTT. Its protein is CASSPRTSGGDTQYF. The rearrangement uses TRBV7-2 and TRBJ2-3; 13 bases match TRBD2. The CDR3 is 15 amino acids. Trimming cost V 5 bases and J 5 bases; bases outside gene matches: 4. Germline assignment: CDR1 SGHTA and CDR2 FQGNSA.

This clonotype was detected only once. V gene TRBV5-1 combines with J gene TRBJ2-2; D is unclear. CDR1 SGHRS and CDR2 YFSETQ come from the germline V gene. The CDR3 runs to 14 residues. V gave up 5 bases and J gave up 0 bases, with 8 bases separating them. The CDR3 loop reads CASRPTTNTGELFF. The DNA of the CDR3 is TGCGCCAGCAGACCCACTACGAACACCGGGGAGCTGTTTTTT.

The chain couples TRBV11-2 to TRBJ2-3, with 7 positions matching TRBD2. The CDR3 length is 15 residues. Germline values: CDR1 SGHAT, CDR2 FQNNGV. Trimming cost V 4 bases and J 2 bases; bases outside gene matches: 6. This chain's CDR3 is CASSWGGGDTDTQYF. The CDR3 DNA sequence: TGTGCCAGCAGCTGGGGTGGGGGGGACACAGATACGCAGTATTTT. Full variable domain (outside the CDR3, taken from reference TRBV11-2 and TRBJ2-3): EAGVAQSPRYKIIEKRQSVAFWCNPISGHATLYWYQQILGQGPKLLIQFQNNGVVDDSQLPKDRFSAERLKGVDSTLKIQPAKLEDSAVYLCASSWGGGDTDTQYFGPGTRLTVL.

The rearrangement joins TRBV5-1 to TRBJ2-5; 7 bases agree with TRBD2. Unmatched junction bases numbered 8, after V lost 4 bases and J lost 5 bases. CDR1 SGHRS and CDR2 YFSETQ come from the germline V gene. There are 14 residues in the CDR3. CDR3 sequence (DNA): TGCGCCAGCAGCCGGACCATTAGCGGGGAGACCCAGTACTTC. Its protein is CASSRTISGETQYF.

The V and J genes are TRBV6-1 and TRBJ1-2, with 7 bases lining up with TRBD1. V was pared by 5 bases and J by 5 bases, with 5 bases of the junction left unmatched. This CDR3 has 13 residues. Germline lookup yields CDR1 MNHNS and CDR2 SASEGT. CDR3 sequence (DNA): TGTGCCAGCAGTCAGTCAGGGGGATATGGCTACACCTTC. Encoded protein: CASSQSGGYGYTF.

The chain uses TRBV9 and TRBJ2-7; 7 bases fit TRBD1. The V segment lost 2 bases and the J segment 3 bases; nucleotides outside the gene matches: 8. The CDR3 spans 15 residues. Looked up from germline, CDR1 is SGDLS and CDR2 is YYNGEE. CDR3 DNA: TGTGCCAGCAGCGTTCAGGGGACAGCCAACTACGAGCAGTACTTC. It codes for CASSVQGTANYEQYF.

The chain uses TRBV5-4 and TRBJ2-3; D is unresolved. The V end was cut by 4 bases, the J end by 0 bases, with 12 bases between. From germline, CDR1 is SGHNT and CDR2 YYREEE (reference sequence). The CDR3 has 15 residues. CDR3 in DNA: TGTGCCAGCAGCCTAGGGCCAGTCAGCACAGATACGCAGTATTTT. Translated: CASSLGPVSTDTQYF.

The sample holds one count of this clonotype. CDR3 nucleotide sequence: TGCAGTGCTATGATCGAGAGCTCCTACAATGAGCAGTTCTTC. Translated: CSAMIESSYNEQFF. The chain joins TRBV20-1 to TRBJ2-1, with D uncertain. CDR3 length: 14 residues. In germline, CDR1 is DFQATT, CDR2 SNEGSKA (reference sequence). The V gene lost 4 bases and the J gene lost 0 bases, with 10 bases spanning the gap.

The CDR3 here is CASSIRRLAREQYF. CDR3 DNA: TGTGCCAGCAGCATCCGCCGGCTAGCGAGAGAGCAGTACTTC. The V gene is TRBV7-2, the J gene TRBJ2-7; TRBD2 might be the D (6 bases). CDR3 length: 14 residues. CDR1 and CDR2 from the germline V gene are SGHTA and FQGNSA. Between the trimmed V and J ends, which lost 5 bases and 7 bases, there was a span of 18 bases.

The V gene is TRBV2, the J gene TRBJ1-3, with D hard to call. V shed 4 bases and J shed 3 bases, with 4 bases lying between them. Germline loops: CDR1 SNHLY, CDR2 FYNNEI. This CDR3 is 12 amino acids long. The CDR3 region has the DNA TGTGCCAGCAGTGGCGATGGAAACACCATATATTTT. Translating gives CASSGDGNTIYF.

The chain is built from TRBV6-1 and TRBJ2-7; TRBD1 is a possible D gene (6 bases). V dropped 6 bases and J dropped 2 bases, with 8 bases sitting between them. Looked up from germline, CDR1 is MNHNS and CDR2 is SASEGT. The CDR3 consists of 12 residues. The CDR3 loop reads CASRTGPYEQYF. Written as DNA, the CDR3 is TGTGCCAGCAGGACAGGTCCCTACGAGCAGTACTTC.

In its sample, this clonotype was seen once. The gene calls are TRBV20-1 and TRBJ2-1; maybe TRBD2 (7 bases). V was pared by 0 bases and J by 5 bases, with 14 bases between. The CDR3 covers 15 residues. CDR1 is DFQATT, CDR2 SNEGSKA, per germline (reference sequence). The CDR3 loop reads CSARERGGLHNEQFF. The CDR3 DNA reads as TGCAGTGCTAGAGAGAGGGGGGGCCTCCACAATGAGCAGTTCTTC.

The V call is TRBV24-1, the J call TRBJ2-5; D gene uncertain. Deletions cut 3 bases from V and 3 bases from J, with 10 bases between. This CDR3 comprises 14 residues. Germline V lookup: CDR1 KGHDR, CDR2 SFDVKD. The CDR3 bases are TGTGCCACCAGTGATATGGACGGAAAAGAGACCCAGTACTTC. Encoded protein: CATSDMDGKETQYF.

The CDR3 DNA reads as TGTGCCAGCACCTGGGACGTAAGCTATGGCTACACCTTC. Translated, it gives CASTWDVSYGYTF. This chain connects TRBV25-1 to TRBJ1-2; perhaps TRBD1 as D (5 bases). Trimming pared 7 bases from V and 4 bases from J, leaving 13 bases between. The length of the CDR3 is 13 residues. From germline, CDR1 is MGHDK and CDR2 SYGVNS.

In regard to this clonotype: The junction does not match germline at one end; this may be a read error. The chain couples TRBV20-1 to TRBJ1-5; D remains ambiguous. The CDR3 sequence is 15 residues long. The V gene's germline CDR1 is DFQATT and CDR2 SNEGSKA (reference sequence). CDR3 nucleotide sequence: TGCAGTGCCCTCCCCCCCACAGACGTTAATCACCCCCAGCATTTT. Its translation: CSALPPTDVNHPQHF.

This clonotype was picked up one time. The rearrangement joins TRBV3-1 to TRBJ1-1; the D is unclear. CDR3 size: 13 residues. The germline gives CDR1 LGHDT, CDR2 YNNKEL (reference sequence). V was shortened by 1 base and J by 1 base, with 4 bases between the two germline ends. In nucleotides, the CDR3 is TGTGCCAGCAGCCAAGTCGAGAACACTGAAGCTTTCTTT. Amino acids: CASSQVENTEAFF. Full variable domain (missing parts from reference TRBV3-1 and TRBJ1-1): DTAVSQTPKYLVTQMGNDKSIKCEQNLGHDTMYWYKQDSKKFLKIMFSYNNKELIINETVPNRFSPKSPDKAHLNLHINSLELGDSAVYFCASSQVENTEAFFGQGTRLTVV.

The chain combines TRBV7-2 with TRBJ2-7, with D perhaps TRBD1 (5 bases). The CDR3 loop spans 16 amino acids. Germline V gene data show CDR1 as SGHTA and CDR2 as FQGNSA. The V end was cut by 5 bases, the J end by 2 bases, with 19 bases between. CDR3 residues: CASSPPSGRVTYEQYF. The CDR3 DNA reads as TGTGCCAGCAGCCCCCCGTCCGGCAGGGTAACCTACGAGCAGTACTTC.

This clonotype was seen only once. The chain has TRBV2 and TRBJ1-2; possible D gene TRBD1, 5 bases. Germline values: CDR1 SNHLY, CDR2 FYNNEI. The CDR3 spans 15 residues. Between the trimmed V and J ends, which lost 3 bases and 4 bases, there was a span of 15 bases. CDR3 loop: CASSDPGRSFYGYTF. The DNA for the CDR3 is TGTGCCAGCAGTGATCCGGGACGGTCGTTCTATGGCTACACCTTC.

The chain links TRBV25-1 to TRBJ2-2; TRBD1 matches at 8 bases. CDR1 is MGHDK, CDR2 SYGVNS, per germline. V lost 8 bases to trimming and J lost 1 base; unmatched junction nucleotides: 9. This CDR3 is built from 16 residues. The CDR3 DNA follows: TGTGCCAGCCTCCGGCAACAGGGGGAGAACACCGGGGAGCTGTTTTTT. It encodes CASLRQQGENTGELFF.

This clonotype was detected only once. The CDR3 nucleotides are TGTGCCAGCAGTGATATCCAGGAAAACGAGCAGTACTTC. Translating gives CASSDIQENEQYF. This chain joins TRBV2 and TRBJ2-7; no reliable D call. Germline loops: CDR1 SNHLY, CDR2 FYNNEI. Trimming removed 3 bases from V and 5 bases from J, with 11 bases in between. The CDR3 runs 13 residues.

This chain links TRBV4-1 with TRBJ2-2; 11 nucleotides match TRBD1. The germline V gene has CDR1 MGHRA and CDR2 YSYEKL. The junction had 5 bases not matched to a gene; V was cut back by 1 base and J by 4 bases. The CDR3 is 17 residues long. The CDR3 DNA follows: TGCGCCAGCAGCCAAGGTCCGGGACAGGGGGGCACCGGGGAGCTGTTTTTT. It encodes CASSQGPGQGGTGELFF.

The chain employs TRBV5-1 and TRBJ2-5; D gene ambiguous. Per the germline V gene, CDR1 is SGHRS and CDR2 is YFSETQ. Trimming took off 1 base at V and 0 bases at J, with 1 base between the two ends. This CDR3 region has 12 residues. CDR3 residues: CASSLHQETQYF. The CDR3 coding sequence is TGCGCCAGCAGCTTGCACCAAGAGACCCAGTACTTC.

This clonotype was recorded once. The rearrangement links TRBV7-9 to TRBJ2-1; the match to TRBD2 covers 10 bases. The CDR3 loop spans 15 amino acids. Trimming removed 0 bases from V and 8 bases from J; junction bases left unmatched: 4. Germline loops: CDR1 SEHNR, CDR2 FQNEAQ (reference sequence). The CDR3 bases are TGTGCCAGCAGCTTAGCGACTAGCGGGTGGGATGAGCAGTTCTTC. This encodes CASSLATSGWDEQFF.

The chain carries TRBV12-5 and TRBJ1-2, with TRBD1 matching 8 bases. This CDR3 is 16 amino acids long. Germline values: CDR1 LGHNT, CDR2 FRNRAP. The ends lost 5 bases at V and 0 bases at J; junction bases unmatched: 8. The CDR3 nucleotides read TGTGCTAGTGGTATCGACAGGGGCGAAGCTAACTATGGCTACACCTTC. Residues: CASGIDRGEANYGYTF. The whole variable domain, remainder taken from reference TRBV12-5 and TRBJ1-2, is DARVTQTPRHKVTEMGQEVTMRCQPILGHNTVFWYRQTMMQGLELLAYFRNRAPLDDSGMPKDRFSAEMPDATLATLKIQPSEPRDSAVYFCASGIDRGEANYGYTFGSGTRLTVV.